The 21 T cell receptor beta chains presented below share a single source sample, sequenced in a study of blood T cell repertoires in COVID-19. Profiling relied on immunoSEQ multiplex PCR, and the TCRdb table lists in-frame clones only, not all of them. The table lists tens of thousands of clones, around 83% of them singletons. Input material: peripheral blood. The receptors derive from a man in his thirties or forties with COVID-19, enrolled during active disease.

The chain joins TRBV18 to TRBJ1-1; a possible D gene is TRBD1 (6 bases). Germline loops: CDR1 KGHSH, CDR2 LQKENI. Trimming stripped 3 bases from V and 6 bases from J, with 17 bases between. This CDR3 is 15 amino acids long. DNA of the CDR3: TGTGCCAGCTCACCCCAAAAGCAGGGGTCTGCTGAAGCTTTCTTT. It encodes CASSPQKQGSAEAFF.

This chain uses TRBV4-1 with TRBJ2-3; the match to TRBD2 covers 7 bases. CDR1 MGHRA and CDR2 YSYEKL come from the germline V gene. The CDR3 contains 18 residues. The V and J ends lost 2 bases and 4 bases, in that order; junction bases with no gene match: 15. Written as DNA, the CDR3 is TGCGCCAGCAGCCAATCCCCTGGCGGGGCGGGAGATGCAGATACGCAGTATTTT. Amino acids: CASSQSPGGAGDADTQYF.

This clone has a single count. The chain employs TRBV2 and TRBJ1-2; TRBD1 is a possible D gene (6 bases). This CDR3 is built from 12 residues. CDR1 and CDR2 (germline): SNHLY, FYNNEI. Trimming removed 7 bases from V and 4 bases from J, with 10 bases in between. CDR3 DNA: TGTGCCAGCAATCCGGACAGCTATGGCTACACCTTC. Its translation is CASNPDSYGYTF.

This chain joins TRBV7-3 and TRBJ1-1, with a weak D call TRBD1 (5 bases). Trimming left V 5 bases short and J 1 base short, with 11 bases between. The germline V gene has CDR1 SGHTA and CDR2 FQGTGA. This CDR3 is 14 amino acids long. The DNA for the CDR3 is TGTGCCAGCAGCCCAGGGCACCCGAACACTGAAGCTTTCTTT. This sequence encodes CASSPGHPNTEAFF. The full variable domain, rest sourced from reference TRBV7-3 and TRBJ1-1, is GAGVSQTPSNKVTEKGKYVELRCDPISGHTALYWYRQSLGQGPEFLIYFQGTGAADDSGLPNDRFFAVRPEGSVSTLKIQRTERGDSAVYLCASSPGHPNTEAFFGQGTRLTVV.

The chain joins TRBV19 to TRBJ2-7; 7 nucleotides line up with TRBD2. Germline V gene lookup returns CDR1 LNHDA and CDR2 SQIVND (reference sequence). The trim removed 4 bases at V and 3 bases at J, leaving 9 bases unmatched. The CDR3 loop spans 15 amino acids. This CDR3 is CASSTQGGGFYEQYF. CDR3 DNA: TGTGCCAGTAGTACCCAAGGCGGGGGATTCTACGAGCAGTACTTC.

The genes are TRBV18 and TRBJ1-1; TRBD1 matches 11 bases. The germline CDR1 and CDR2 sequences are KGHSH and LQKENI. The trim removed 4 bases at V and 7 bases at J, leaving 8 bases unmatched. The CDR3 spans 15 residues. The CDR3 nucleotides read TGTGCCAGCTCACAACTGGGACAGGGGGGTGGTGAAGCTTTCTTT. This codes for CASSQLGQGGGEAFF.

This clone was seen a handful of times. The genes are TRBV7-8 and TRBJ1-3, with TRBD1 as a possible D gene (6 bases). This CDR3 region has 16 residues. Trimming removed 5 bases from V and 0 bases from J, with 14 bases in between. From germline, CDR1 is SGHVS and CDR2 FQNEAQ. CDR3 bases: TGTGCCAGCAGCCCGCGACAGGCTATCTCTGGAAACACCATATATTTT. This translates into CASSPRQAISGNTIYF. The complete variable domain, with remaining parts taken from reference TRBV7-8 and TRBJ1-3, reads GAGVSQSPRYKVAKRGQDVALRCDPISGHVSLFWYQQALGQGPEFLTYFQNEAQLDKSGLPSDRFFAERPEGSVSTLKIQRTQQEDSAVYLCASSPRQAISGNTIYFGEGSWLTVV.

This CDR3 reads CASSRTVEKLFF. CDR3 DNA: TGTGCCAGCAGTCGGACAGTTGAAAAACTGTTTTTT. V and J are TRBV7-9 and TRBJ1-4, with D tentatively TRBD1 (6 bases). The germline gives CDR1 SEHNR, CDR2 FQNEAQ (reference sequence). Deletions cut 6 bases from V and 7 bases from J, with 9 bases between. CDR3 size: 12 residues.

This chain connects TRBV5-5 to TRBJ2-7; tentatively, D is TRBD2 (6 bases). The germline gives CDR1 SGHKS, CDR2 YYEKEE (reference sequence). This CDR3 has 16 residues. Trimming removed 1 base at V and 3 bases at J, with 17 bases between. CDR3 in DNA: TGTGCCAGCAGCTTGCGAGCCGGGACGGGGGACTACGAGCAGTACTTC. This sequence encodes CASSLRAGTGDYEQYF.

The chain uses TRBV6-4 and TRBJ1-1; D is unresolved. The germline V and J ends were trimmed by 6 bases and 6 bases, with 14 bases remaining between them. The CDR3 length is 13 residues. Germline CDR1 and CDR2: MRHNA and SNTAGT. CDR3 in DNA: TGTGCCAGCAGCAGAACCGTATTGTCTGAAGCTTTCTTT. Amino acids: CASSRTVLSEAFF.

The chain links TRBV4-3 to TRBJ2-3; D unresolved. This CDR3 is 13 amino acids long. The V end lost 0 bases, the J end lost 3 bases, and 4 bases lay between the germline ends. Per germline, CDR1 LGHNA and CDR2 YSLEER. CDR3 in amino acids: CASSQDTTDTQYF. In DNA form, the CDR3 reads TGCGCCAGCAGCCAAGATACAACAGATACGCAGTATTTT.

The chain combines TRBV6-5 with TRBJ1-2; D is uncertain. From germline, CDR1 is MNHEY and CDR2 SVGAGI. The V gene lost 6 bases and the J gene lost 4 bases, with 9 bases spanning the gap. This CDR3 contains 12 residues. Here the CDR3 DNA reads TGTGCCAGCAGACTGACGGGCTATGGCTACACCTTC. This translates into CASRLTGYGYTF.

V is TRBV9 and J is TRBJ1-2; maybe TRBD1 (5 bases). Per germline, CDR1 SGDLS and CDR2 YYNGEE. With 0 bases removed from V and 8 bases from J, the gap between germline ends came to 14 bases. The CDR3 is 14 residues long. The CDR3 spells CASSVGSGPGGYTF. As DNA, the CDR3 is TGTGCCAGCAGCGTAGGATCAGGCCCAGGGGGCTACACCTTC.

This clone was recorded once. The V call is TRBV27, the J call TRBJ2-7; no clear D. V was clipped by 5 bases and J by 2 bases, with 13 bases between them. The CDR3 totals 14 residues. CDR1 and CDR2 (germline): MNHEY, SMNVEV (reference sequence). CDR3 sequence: CASSRDSLTYEQYF. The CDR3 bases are TGTGCCAGCAGTAGAGACTCGCTTACCTACGAGCAGTACTTC.

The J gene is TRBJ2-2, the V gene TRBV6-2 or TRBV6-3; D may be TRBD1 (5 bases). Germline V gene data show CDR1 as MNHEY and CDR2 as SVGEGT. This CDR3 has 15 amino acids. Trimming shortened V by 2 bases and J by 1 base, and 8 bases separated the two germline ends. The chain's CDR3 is CASSYKGVNTGELFF. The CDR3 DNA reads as TGTGCCAGCAGTTACAAAGGGGTGAACACCGGGGAGCTGTTTTTT.

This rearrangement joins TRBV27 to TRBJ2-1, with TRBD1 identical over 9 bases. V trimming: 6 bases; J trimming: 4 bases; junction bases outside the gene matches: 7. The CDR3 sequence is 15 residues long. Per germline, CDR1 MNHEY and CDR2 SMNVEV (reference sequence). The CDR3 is CASRTDRGGYNEQFF. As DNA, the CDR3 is TGTGCCAGCAGAACGGACAGGGGTGGGTACAATGAGCAGTTCTTC.

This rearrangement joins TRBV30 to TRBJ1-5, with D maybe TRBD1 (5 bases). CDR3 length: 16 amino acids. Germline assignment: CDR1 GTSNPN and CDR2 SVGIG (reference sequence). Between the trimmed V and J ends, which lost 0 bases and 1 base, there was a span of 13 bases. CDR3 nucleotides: TGTGCCTGGAGTGTAGGTAGATACAGGAGCAATCAGCCCCAGCATTTT. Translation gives CAWSVGRYRSNQPQHF.

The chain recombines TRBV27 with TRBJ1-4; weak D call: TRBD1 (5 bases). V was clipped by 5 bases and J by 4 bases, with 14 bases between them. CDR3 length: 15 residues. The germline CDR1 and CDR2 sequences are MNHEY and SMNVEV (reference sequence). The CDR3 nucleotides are TGTGCCAGCAGTCCTTTCGCCAGGGATAATGAAAAACTGTTTTTT. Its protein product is CASSPFARDNEKLFF.

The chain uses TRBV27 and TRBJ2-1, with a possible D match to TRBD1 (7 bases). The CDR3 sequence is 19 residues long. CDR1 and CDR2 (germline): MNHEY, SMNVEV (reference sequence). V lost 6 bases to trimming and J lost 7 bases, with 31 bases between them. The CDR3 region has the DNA TGTGCCAGCAGGACAGACAGGGTGGTGGCTAGCGCGAAGTTAAATGAGCAGTTCTTC. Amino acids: CASRTDRVVASAKLNEQFF.

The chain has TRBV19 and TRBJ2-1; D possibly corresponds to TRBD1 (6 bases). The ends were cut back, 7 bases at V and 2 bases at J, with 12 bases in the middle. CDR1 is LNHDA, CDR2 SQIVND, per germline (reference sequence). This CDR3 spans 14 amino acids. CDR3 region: CASTSGTTYNEQFF. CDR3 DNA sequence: TGTGCCAGTACCAGTGGGACAACCTACAATGAGCAGTTCTTC. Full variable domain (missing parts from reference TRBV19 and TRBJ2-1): DGGITQSPKYLFRKEGQNVTLSCEQNLNHDAMYWYRQDPGQGLRLIYYSQIVNDFQKGDIAEGYSVSREKKESFPLTVTSAQKNPTAFYLCASTSGTTYNEQFFGPGTRLTVL.

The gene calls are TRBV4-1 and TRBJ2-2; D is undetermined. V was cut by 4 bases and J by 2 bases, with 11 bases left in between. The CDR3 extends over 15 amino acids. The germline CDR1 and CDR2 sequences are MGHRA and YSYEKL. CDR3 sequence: CASSRGRENTGELFF. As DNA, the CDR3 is TGCGCCAGCAGCCGAGGAAGAGAAAACACCGGGGAGCTGTTTTTT.